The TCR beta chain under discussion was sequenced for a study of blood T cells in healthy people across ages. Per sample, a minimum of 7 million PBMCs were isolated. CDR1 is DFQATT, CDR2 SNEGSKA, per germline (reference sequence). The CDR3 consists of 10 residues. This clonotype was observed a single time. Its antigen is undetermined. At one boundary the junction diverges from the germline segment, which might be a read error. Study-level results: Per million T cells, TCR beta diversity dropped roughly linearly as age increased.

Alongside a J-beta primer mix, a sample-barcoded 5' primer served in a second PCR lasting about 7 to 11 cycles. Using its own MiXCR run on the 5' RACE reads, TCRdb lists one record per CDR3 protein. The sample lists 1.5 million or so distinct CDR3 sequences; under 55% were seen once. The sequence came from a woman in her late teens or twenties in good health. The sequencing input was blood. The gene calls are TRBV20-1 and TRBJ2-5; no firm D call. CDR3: CSALREIQYF. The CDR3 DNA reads TGCAGTGCTCTGAGAGAGATCCAGTACTTC.